This entry is about one T cell receptor beta chain. This clone's antigen is unknown. There are no base qualities to consult, and no much larger clone falls within one base. The library was obtained by the immunoSEQ multiplex PCR assay. For TCR sequencing, RNA was extracted from every sample and reverse transcribed into cDNA to serve as template. SuperScript III was used to make first-strand cDNA, primed with a 2:1 mix of oligo-dT and random hexamers. A synthetic immune receptor repertoire was used to measure amplification bias, and any remaining bias was corrected computationally. The study's own analysis went as follows. Raw reads were preprocessed to remove errors, and CDR3 was defined by IMGT conventions from the conserved cysteine to phenylalanine. Clonality was calculated as 1 minus Shannon entropy normalized by log2 of the number of productive unique TCRs. Scalp TCRbeta sequences were cross-referenced with sorted blood CD4 and CD8 repertoires so that the CD4 or CD8 identity of scalp clones could be inferred. TCRdb provides this immuneACCESS table in a form limited to in-frame rearrangements. Some clones are lacking; in checked studies, under half of them reflect an unresolved V gene, and why the rest are absent is not known. For V, J and clone size, that table is used; D and trimming come from the DNA. The sample contains roughly 73,000 clones, approximately 29% of them found a single time. The ten largest clones capture about 15% of the sample.

The sample's time point label, decoded: less than five weeks on oral tofacitinib. The treatment or condition tag for this specimen amounts to: oral pan-JAK inhibitor, 5-10 mg twice daily. Lesional scalp punch biopsies and peripheral blood were obtained from alopecia areata patients. After PBMCs were isolated by density centrifugation and stained for CD3, CD4 and CD8, a FACSAria was used to sort CD4+ and CD8+ T cells. The sample is drawn from a study of CD8+ T cells in alopecia areata (dated by TCRdb to 2016 to 2019). Context from the whole study: Treated patients were enrolled in an open-label pilot trial of oral tofacitinib, 5 to 10 mg twice daily, for moderate-to-severe alopecia areata. Scalp tissue and sorted CD4+ and CD8+ peripheral blood T cells from patchy and totalis/universalis alopecia areata patients and from healthy controls were covered by human TCRbeta sequencing. RNA was extracted with the PAXgene miRNA kit for fixed scalp, the miRNeasy kit for PBMCs, and the RNeasy kit for mouse skin. Patients on tofacitinib were biopsied at baseline and after 4 and 24 weeks of treatment, and several of the patients also had a later scalp biopsy. For the treated patients, the SALT score, which quantifies what percentage of scalp surface area is affected, served as the measure of disease severity. The study used high-throughput TCRbeta sequencing to examine T cell clonal expansion in alopecia areata, in both the C3H/HeJ mouse model and human patients. Clonality in the scalp was compared among normal scalp (n=4), patchy alopecia areata scalp (n=8), and alopecia totalis/universalis scalp (n=8). Tofacitinib was given for 6 to 18 months, followed by 6 months of follow-up off drug to assess delayed response and recurrence. TCRbeta CDR3 regions were amplified by immunoSEQ multiplex PCR with 35 Vbeta forward and 13 Jbeta reverse primers.

The V end loses 4 bases and the J end loses 3 bases, and a stretch of 16 bases separates them. Based on the germline V gene (reference sequence), the CDR1 and CDR2 sequences are PRHDT and FYEKMQ. Reading from cysteine to phenylalanine, the CDR3 counts 16 amino acids. The sequence is cut down to CDR3 DNA, 48 bases in frame from base 1. Study-level results and caveats: Compared with mice, TCR sequences shared between patients were less clear, possibly partly because of HLA diversity across the patient population. Compared with normal scalp, lesional scalp, particularly in alopecia totalis/universalis, had higher clonality and more expanded CD8+ clones, which suggests antigenic drive. Many expanded lesional clones persisted in scalp and blood during tofacitinib treatment, which may partly explain relapse after stopping treatment. Because the treated cohort was small and had only one nonresponder, larger studies are needed to examine links between baseline CD8+ expansion and response. Resident alphabeta T cells in normal human skin are also sequenced, complicating scalp TCR repertoire analysis, unlike mouse skin dominated by gammadelta T cells. With tofacitinib, both scalp clonality and the number of expanded CD8+ clones among the top 100 scalp clones went down significantly.

Here the chain combines TRBV13 and TRBJ1-5; the D gene assignment is ambiguous. The TCR was taken from a human donor with alopecia areata. This specimen was CD8+ T cells sorted from blood, taken at week 4, from a patient treated with tofacitinib. The DNA sequence reads TGTGCCAGCAGCTCCTCGGGCGCCAGAATCAATCAGCCCCAGCATTTT. It translates to CASSSSGARINQPQHF.